The next 24 T cell receptor beta chains were all read from a single sample in a study of cytomegalovirus exposure and HLA in healthy donors. 60 Vbeta and 13 Jbeta primers were used in PCR. TCRdb keeps only in-frame clones here, not all; method: immunoSEQ multiplex PCR. The data show tens of thousands of clones, around 82% seen once. Sequenced input: PBMCs. The receptors shown here come from a male donor in good health and CMV-seronegative.

V usage is TRBV7-8 and J usage is TRBJ1-1; the D gene is possibly TRBD1 (5 bases). Germline V gene sequence: CDR1 SGHVS, CDR2 FQNEAQ. Trimming cost V 3 bases and J 1 base, with 12 bases left between them. The CDR3 consists of 15 residues. CDR3: CASSFAGQGNTEAFF. For the CDR3, the DNA is TGTGCCAGCAGCTTTGCCGGCCAGGGGAACACTGAAGCTTTCTTT.

The chain has TRBV9 and TRBJ1-2, with D tentatively TRBD1 (6 bases). V lost 1 base and J lost 1, with 11 bases in between. CDR3 length: 15 amino acids. In germline, CDR1 is SGDLS, CDR2 YYNGEE. The CDR3: CASSVRQDHNYGYTF. The CDR3 DNA follows: TGTGCCAGCAGCGTAAGACAGGATCATAACTATGGCTACACCTTC.

V is TRBV7-8 and J is TRBJ2-5, with 10 bases matching TRBD2. The end of the DNA aligns better with TRBJ2-7, so the J call may be wrong. Germline V CDR1 and CDR2: SGHVS, FQNEAQ. This CDR3 has 16 residues. CDR3 DNA sequence: TGTGCCAGCAGCTTAGGGAGGACTAGCGGCTCCTACGAGCAGTACTTC. It is translated as CASSLGRTSGSYEQYF.

The chain links TRBV27 to TRBJ1-2; no clear D gene. The length of the CDR3 is 15 residues. Germline V gives CDR1 MNHEY, CDR2 SMNVEV (reference sequence). V was cut by 0 bases and J by 3 bases, with 11 bases left in between. The CDR3 protein is CASSLSTEGYYGYTF. CDR3 in DNA: TGTGCCAGCAGTTTATCGACCGAGGGTTACTATGGCTACACCTTC.

In DNA, the CDR3 is TGTGCCAGCAGCCCGACTAGTGTCAATGAGCAGTTCTTC. As protein: CASSPTSVNEQFF. V usage is TRBV11-3 and J usage is TRBJ2-1; the D gene is possibly TRBD2 (6 bases). The CDR3 runs to 13 residues. The germline CDR1 and CDR2 sequences are SGHNT and YENEEA. The V gene lost 5 bases and the J gene lost 6 bases, with 11 bases spanning the gap.

The CDR3 DNA follows: TGTGCCAGCAGCGTAGCTCGCGCGGTGAGCGGGGGCGGTTCACCCCTCCACTTT. Translation gives CASSVARAVSGGGSPLHF. V is TRBV9 and J is TRBJ1-6; D might be TRBD1 (6 bases). V lost 0 bases, J lost 9 bases, and 22 bases lay in between. This CDR3 is built from 18 residues. Germline assignment: CDR1 SGDLS and CDR2 YYNGEE.

The chain combines TRBV30 with TRBJ2-7; 9 bases match TRBD1. Germline CDR1 is GTSNPN and CDR2 is SVGIG (reference sequence). V trimming: 1 base; J trimming: 3 bases; junction bases outside the gene matches: 4. This CDR3 has 14 amino acids. DNA of the CDR3: TGTGCCTGGAGTGCCCCGGGACAGGGCTACGAGCAGTACTTC. Its protein product is CAWSAPGQGYEQYF.

The chain joins TRBV28 to TRBJ1-5; perhaps TRBD1 as D (5 bases). CDR3 size: 17 residues. V was clipped by 2 bases and J by 2 bases, with 16 bases between them. Germline assignment: CDR1 MDHEN and CDR2 SYDVKM. CDR3 nucleotide sequence: TGTGCCAGCAGTTTAGAGGCGGGGCAGGGTGGCAATCAGCCCCAGCATTTT. It is translated as CASSLEAGQGGNQPQHF.

This chain connects TRBV4-1 to TRBJ1-1; 11 nucleotides align to TRBD1. This CDR3 spans 14 amino acids. V lost 5 bases, J lost 10 bases, and 9 bases stayed unmatched. Per germline, CDR1 MGHRA and CDR2 YSYEKL. The CDR3 nucleotides are TGCGCCAGCAGCGACTACCCCGGGACAGGGGGAGCTTTCTTT. Protein product: CASSDYPGTGGAFF.

The chain has TRBV6-1 and TRBJ1-5; 8 nucleotides align to TRBD1. The CDR3 consists of 14 residues. The junction had 2 bases not matched to a gene; V was cut back by 1 base and J by 6 bases. Germline V gene lookup returns CDR1 MNHNS and CDR2 SASEGT. DNA of the CDR3: TGTGCCAGCAGTGAAGGACAGGGGTTTCAGCCCCAGCATTTT. Translating it yields CASSEGQGFQPQHF.

The CDR3 loop reads CASSALAGGIYNEQFF. The CDR3 DNA reads TGTGCCAGCAGCGCCCTAGCGGGGGGAATTTACAATGAGCAGTTCTTC. The rearrangement uses TRBV9 and TRBJ2-1; 11 bases agree with TRBD2. The germline V gene encodes CDR1 SGDLS and CDR2 YYNGEE. V shed 3 bases, J shed 4 bases, and the junction held 6 bases outside the gene matches. The CDR3 spans 16 residues.

The chain uses TRBV19 and TRBJ2-7; D perhaps matches TRBD2 (6 bases). Germline V gene sequence: CDR1 LNHDA, CDR2 SQIVND (reference sequence). Trimming took 5 bases from V and 6 from J, leaving 23 bases between them. The CDR3 has 16 amino acids. The CDR3 DNA sequence: TGTGCCAGTAGTCAAACCCCGCTGGGACTCCCCCGCGAGCAGTACTTC. This codes for CASSQTPLGLPREQYF.

The genes are TRBV2 and TRBJ2-1; 11 bases map to TRBD2. The germline CDR1 and CDR2 sequences are SNHLY and FYNNEI. With 4 bases clipped from V and 8 bases from J, the junction kept 4 bases outside the gene matches. The CDR3 length is 14 residues. Here the CDR3 DNA reads TGTGCCAGCAGTGTAGCGGGGGGGCCCCATGAGCAGTTCTTC. It yields the protein CASSVAGGPHEQFF. Based on the CDR3 plus reference TRBV2 and TRBJ2-1, the full variable domain is EPEVTQTPSHQVTQMGQEVILRCVPISNHLYFYWYRQILGQKVEFLVSFYNNEISEKSEIFDDQFSVERPDGSNFTLKIRSTKLEDSAMYFCASSVAGGPHEQFFGPGTRLTVL.

This chain links TRBV7-8 with TRBJ2-2; TRBD1 matches at 10 bases. CDR3 length: 17 amino acids. Germline V lookup: CDR1 SGHVS, CDR2 FQNEAQ. V lost 5 bases and J lost 4; bases outside the gene matches: 10. The CDR3: CASSITPGQGFTGELFF. CDR3 bases: TGTGCCAGCAGCATCACTCCGGGACAGGGGTTCACCGGGGAGCTGTTTTTT.

This clone was counted once. This sequence joins TRBV6-5 and TRBJ1-2; the D gene is possibly TRBD1 (5 bases). Trimming took off 2 bases at V and 5 bases at J, with 9 bases between the two ends. Germline CDR1 reads MNHEY; CDR2 reads SVGAGI. The CDR3 is made up of 13 amino acids. The CDR3 bases are TGTGCCAGCAGTTACGACAGCCTGTATGGCTACACCTTC. It yields the protein CASSYDSLYGYTF.

As for this clone: One end of the junction does not line up with germline, which may come from a read error. The chain is built from TRBV7-7 and TRBJ2-5; TRBD1 matches 8 bases. Germline V gives CDR1 SSHAT, CDR2 FNYEAQ (reference sequence). The CDR3 has 13 residues. CDR3 sequence: CASSLDREGTQYF. The CDR3 DNA reads as TGTGCTAGCAGCCTGGACAGGGAAGGGACCCAGTACTTC. The whole variable domain, remainder taken from reference TRBV7-7 and TRBJ2-5, is GAGVSQSPRYKVTKRGQDVTLRCDPISSHATLYWYQQALGQGPEFLTYFNYEAQPDKSGLPSDRFSAERPEGSISTLTIQRTEQRDSAMYRCASSLDREGTQYFGPGTRLLVL.

This clone was detected a few times. The V call is TRBV5-5, the J call TRBJ1-1, with 7 bases that match TRBD1. Losses at the gene ends were 2 bases for V and 0 bases for J; bases not matched to a gene: 7. The germline CDR1 and CDR2 sequences are SGHKS and YYEKEE (reference sequence). The CDR3 totals 16 residues. CDR3 DNA sequence: TGTGCCAGCAGCTTAATAACCGGGACAGTGAACACTGAAGCTTTCTTT. Translation: CASSLITGTVNTEAFF.

This clone appeared a few times. The chain combines TRBV2 with TRBJ1-6; possible D gene TRBD1, 6 bases. In germline, CDR1 is SNHLY, CDR2 FYNNEI. V dropped 8 bases and J dropped 14 bases, with 16 bases sitting between them. The CDR3 runs 12 residues. CDR3 sequence reads: CASCPDSRSLHF. The DNA of the CDR3 is TGTGCCAGCTGCCCGGACAGCCGGTCCCTCCACTTT.

Turning to this clone: At one boundary the junction diverges from the germline segment, which might be a read error. V is TRBV7-7 and J is TRBJ2-5, with D possibly matching TRBD1 (5 bases). The V gene's germline CDR1 is SSHAT and CDR2 FNYEAQ (reference sequence). The CDR3 runs 13 residues. The CDR3 protein is CASSQQAAETQYF. The CDR3 DNA sequence: TGTGCTAGCAGCCAACAGGCGGCGGAGACCCAGTACTTC.

The chain combines TRBV28 with TRBJ2-7; a possible D gene is TRBD1 (6 bases). Germline V gene lookup returns CDR1 MDHEN and CDR2 SYDVKM. This CDR3 region has 19 residues. V was pared by 5 bases and J by 2 bases, with 28 bases between. This CDR3 reads CASSNGQWGRRSPPYEQYF. The DNA of the CDR3 is TGTGCCAGCAGTAATGGACAGTGGGGGCGACGATCCCCCCCCTACGAGCAGTACTTC.

This clone has a single count. V is TRBV9 and J is TRBJ1-3; 8 nucleotides match TRBD1. With 1 base clipped from V and 0 bases from J, the junction kept 12 bases outside the gene matches. Per germline, CDR1 SGDLS and CDR2 YYNGEE. The CDR3 is 19 residues long. This chain's CDR3 is CASSVTSRTGYDSGNTIYF. The CDR3 coding sequence is TGTGCCAGCAGCGTAACCTCCCGGACAGGGTACGACTCTGGAAACACCATATATTTT. Drawing the rest from reference TRBV9 and TRBJ1-3, the complete variable domain is DSGVTQTPKHLITATGQRVTLRCSPRSGDLSVYWYQQSLDQGLQFLIQYYNGEERAKGNILERFSAQQFPDLHSELNLSSLELGDSALYFCASSVTSRTGYDSGNTIYFGEGSWLTVV.

The chain has TRBV4-2 and TRBJ1-5, with 12 bases aligning to TRBD1. Germline V gene sequence: CDR1 LGHNA, CDR2 YNFKEQ. J lost 5 bases, V lost 4 bases, and 15 bases had no gene match. This CDR3 spans 19 amino acids. CDR3 sequence (DNA): TGTGCCAGCAGCCGAGGTTTAAGTGGGACAGGGGGCGCGGATCAGCCCCAGCATTTT. Its translation is CASSRGLSGTGGADQPQHF.

Turning to this clone: The junction departs from germline at one end; a sequencing error may be responsible. The V call is TRBV7-9, the J call TRBJ1-5, with 7 bases that match TRBD1. Germline-derived CDR1 and CDR2 are SEHNR and FQNEAQ (reference sequence). The CDR3 extends over 12 amino acids. This chain's CDR3 is CASGQDNQPQNF. The CDR3, as DNA: TGTGCCAGCGGACAGGACAATCAGCCCCAGAATTTT.

The gene calls are TRBV6-5 and TRBJ1-1; no clear D. V was shortened by 5 bases and J by 1 base, with 8 bases between the two germline ends. Germline CDR1 MNHEY, CDR2 SVGAGI. This CDR3 region has 13 residues. This chain's CDR3 is CASSGDRNTEAFF. In DNA form, the CDR3 reads TGTGCCAGCAGTGGAGACCGGAACACTGAAGCTTTCTTT.